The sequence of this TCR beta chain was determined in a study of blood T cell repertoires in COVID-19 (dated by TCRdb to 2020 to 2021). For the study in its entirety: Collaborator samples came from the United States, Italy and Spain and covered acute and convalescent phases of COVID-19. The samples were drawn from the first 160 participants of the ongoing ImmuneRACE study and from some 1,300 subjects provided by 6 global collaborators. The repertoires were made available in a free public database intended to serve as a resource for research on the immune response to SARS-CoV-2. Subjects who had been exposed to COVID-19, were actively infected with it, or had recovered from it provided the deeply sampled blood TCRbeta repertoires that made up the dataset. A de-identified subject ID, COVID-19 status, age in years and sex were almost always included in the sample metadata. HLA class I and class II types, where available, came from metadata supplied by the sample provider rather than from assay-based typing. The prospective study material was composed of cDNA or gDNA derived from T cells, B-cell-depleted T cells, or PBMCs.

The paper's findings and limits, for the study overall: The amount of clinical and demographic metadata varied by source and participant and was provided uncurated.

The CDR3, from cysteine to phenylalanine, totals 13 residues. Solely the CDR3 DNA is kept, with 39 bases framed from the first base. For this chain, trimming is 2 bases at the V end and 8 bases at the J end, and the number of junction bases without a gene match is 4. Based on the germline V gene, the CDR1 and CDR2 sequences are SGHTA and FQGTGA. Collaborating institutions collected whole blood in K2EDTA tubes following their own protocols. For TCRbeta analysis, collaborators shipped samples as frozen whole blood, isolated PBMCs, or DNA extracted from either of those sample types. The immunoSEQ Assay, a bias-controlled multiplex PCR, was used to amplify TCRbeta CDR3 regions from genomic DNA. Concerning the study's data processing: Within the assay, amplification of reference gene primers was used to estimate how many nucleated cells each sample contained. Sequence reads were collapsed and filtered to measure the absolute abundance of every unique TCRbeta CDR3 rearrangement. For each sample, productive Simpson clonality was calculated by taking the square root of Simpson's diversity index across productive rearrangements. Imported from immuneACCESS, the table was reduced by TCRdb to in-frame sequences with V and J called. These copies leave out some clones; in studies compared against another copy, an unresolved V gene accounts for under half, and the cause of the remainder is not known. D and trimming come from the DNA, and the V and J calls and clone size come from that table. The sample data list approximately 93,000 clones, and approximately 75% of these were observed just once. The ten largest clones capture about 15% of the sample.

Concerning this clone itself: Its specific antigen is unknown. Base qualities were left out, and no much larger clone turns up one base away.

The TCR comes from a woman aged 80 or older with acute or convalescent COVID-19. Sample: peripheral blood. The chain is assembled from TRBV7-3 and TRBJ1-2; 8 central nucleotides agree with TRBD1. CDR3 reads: CASSLQDREGYTF. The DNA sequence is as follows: TGTGCCAGCAGCTTACAGGACAGGGAAGGCTACACCTTC.